This TCR beta chain emerged from a study of cytomegalovirus exposure and HLA in healthy donors. The wider study: Genotyping showed roughly 76% of approximately 430 donors falling in the Caucasian-associated ancestry cluster. Study-level results: Reports credit the classifier with highly specific, highly sensitive diagnosis of cytomegalovirus status.

V was pared by 4 bases and J by 8 bases, with 13 bases between. The germline gives CDR1 SGHRS, CDR2 YFSETQ. The CDR3 has 13 amino acids. Of note for this clone: Its antigen is unknown.

Primers included in the PCR were 60 Vbeta and 13 Jbeta primers. Assay: immunoSEQ multiplex PCR; the TCRdb copy retains only in-frame clones and omits some. The table includes about 120,000 clones, around 69% detected once. The chain uses TRBV5-1 and TRBJ1-3; D is perhaps TRBD1 (5 bases). The sample was PBMCs. The TCR comes from a woman aged 40 to 50 in good health and CMV-seropositive. The CDR3 is CASSETEADTIYF. Here the CDR3 DNA reads TGCGCCAGCAGCGAGACAGAGGCGGACACCATATATTTT. The complete variable domain, with remaining parts taken from reference TRBV5-1 and TRBJ1-3, reads KAGVTQTPRYLIKTRGQQVTLSCSPISGHRSVSWYQQTPGQGLQFLFEYFSETQRNKGNFPGRFSGRQFSNSRSEMNVSTLELGDSALYLCASSETEADTIYFGEGSWLTVV.